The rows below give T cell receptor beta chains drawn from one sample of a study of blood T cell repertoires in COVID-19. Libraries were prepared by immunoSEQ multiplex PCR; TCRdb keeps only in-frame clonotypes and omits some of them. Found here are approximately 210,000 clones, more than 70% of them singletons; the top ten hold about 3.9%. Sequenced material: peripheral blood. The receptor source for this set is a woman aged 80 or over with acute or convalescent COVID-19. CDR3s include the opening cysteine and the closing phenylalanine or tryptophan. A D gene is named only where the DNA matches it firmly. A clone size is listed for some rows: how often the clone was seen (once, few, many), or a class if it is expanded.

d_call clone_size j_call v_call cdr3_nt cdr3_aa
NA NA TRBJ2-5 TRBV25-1 TGTGCCAGCAGTGAATCCGCGCTAGGACATTGGAAGACCCAGTACTTC CASSESALGHWKTQYF
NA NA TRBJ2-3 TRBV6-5 TGTGCCAGCAGTTACGGGGGGTTTGGCACAGATACGCAGTATTTT CASSYGGFGTDTQYF
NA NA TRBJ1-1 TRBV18 TGTGCCAGCTCACGAACGGGTTTCGGAACTGAAGCTTTCTTT CASSRTGFGTEAFF
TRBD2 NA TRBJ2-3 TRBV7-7 TGTGCTAGCAGCTTTAGCCGGGGGGGCACAGATACGCAGTATTTT CASSFSRGGTDTQYF
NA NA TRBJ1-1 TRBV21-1 TGTGCCAGCAGCACAATAGGGGACAGGGGGCTTGAAGCTTTCTTT CASSTIGDRGLEAFF
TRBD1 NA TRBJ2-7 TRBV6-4 TGTGCCAGCAGTGACCCTACGCAGGGGCAGGGGGCCTACGAGCAGTACTTC CASSDPTQGQGAYEQYF
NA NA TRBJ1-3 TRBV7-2 TGTGCCAGCAGCTTAGAAACAGGCGGAAACACCATATATTTT CASSLETGGNTIYF
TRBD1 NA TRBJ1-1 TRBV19 TGTGCCAGTAGTGCCACAGGGGACACTGAAGCTTTCTTT CASSATGDTEAFF
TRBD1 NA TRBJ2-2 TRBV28 TGTGCCAGCAGTTCCACAGGGGGTGGGACCCAGCTCGGGGAGCTGTTTTTT CASSSTGGGTQLGELFF
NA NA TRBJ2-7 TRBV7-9 TGTGCCAGCAGCATCGTCGGAGGGTCCACCTACGAGCAGTACTTC CASSIVGGSTYEQYF
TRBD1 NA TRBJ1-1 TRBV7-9 TGTGCCAGCAGCCGGGGGGCAGGGGGCCGTGGTGAAGCTTTCTTT CASSRGAGGRGEAFF
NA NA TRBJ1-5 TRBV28 TGTGCCAGCAGGGGGGCTACAGGGCTAAATCAGCCCCAGCATTTT CASRGATGLNQPQHF
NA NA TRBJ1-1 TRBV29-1 TGCAGCGTTGATGGGCTGGGTCCGAACACTGAAGCTTTCTTT CSVDGLGPNTEAFF
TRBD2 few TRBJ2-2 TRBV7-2 TGTGCCAGCAGCCTTAGCGGGGGGGCAATGACCGGGGAGCTGTTTTTT CASSLSGGAMTGELFF
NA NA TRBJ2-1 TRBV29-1 TGCAGCGCCCCCTCCCGGGACAACTACAATGAGCAGTTCTTC CSAPSRDNYNEQFF
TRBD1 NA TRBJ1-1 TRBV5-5 TGTGCCAGCAGTCCTCAGGGGGACACTGAAGCTTTCTTT CASSPQGDTEAFF
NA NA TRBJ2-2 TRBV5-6 TGTGCCAGCAGCTCCCTTCGTCGGTGGGGAGAAGACACCGGGGAGCTGTTTTTT CASSSLRRWGEDTGELFF
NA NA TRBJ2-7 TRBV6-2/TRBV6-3 TGTGCCAGCAGTGGGGCGTCCTACGAGCAGTACTTC CASSGASYEQYF
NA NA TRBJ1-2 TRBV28 TGTGCCAGCAGCCAAGAGGGGAGGGGATATGGCTACACCTTC CASSQEGRGYGYTF
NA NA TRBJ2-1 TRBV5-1 TGCGCCAGCAGCTTGGATGGAGTCAATGAGCAGTTCTTC CASSLDGVNEQFF
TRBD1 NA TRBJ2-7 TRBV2 TGTGCCAGCAGCAGACAGGGGGGGTACGAGCAGTACTTC CASSRQGGYEQYF
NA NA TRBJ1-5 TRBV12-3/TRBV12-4 TGTGCCAGCACCAGGGGTAATCAGCCCCAGCATTTT CASTRGNQPQHF
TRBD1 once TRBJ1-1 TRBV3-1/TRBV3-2 TGTGCCAGCAGCCAACAGGGGGCCGGGAACACTGAAGCTTTCTTT CASSQQGAGNTEAFF
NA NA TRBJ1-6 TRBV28 TGTGCCAGCAGTACGGGGGGTTCACCCCTCCACTTT CASSTGGSPLHF
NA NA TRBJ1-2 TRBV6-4 TGTGCCAGCAGTGTGGAGCAGGGCATGGGCTACACCTTC CASSVEQGMGYTF